One T cell receptor (beta chain) is described in this entry. The target antigen is unknown. The sample originates from a study of identical twins. With template switching, a universal primer site was added, and the cDNA carried unique molecular identifiers. TCRdb passed the 5' RACE reads through MiXCR, listing each CDR3 protein once. Seen here are around 1.7 million distinct CDR3 sequences, 32% observed once, and the top ten hold approximately 0.29%. Overall study findings and caveats: Out-of-frame alpha sequences shared by twins showed excess low generation probability. There is a chance that invariant MAIT and iNKT cells partially muddied zero-insertion analyses.

Donors uniformly comprised healthy Caucasians. Per the germline V gene, CDR1 is MNHNS and CDR2 is SASEGT. The CDR3 consists of 16 residues. V gave up 3 bases and J gave up 0 bases, with 9 bases separating them. The receptor was derived from a newborn girl in good health. The sequenced material came from cord blood. The chain has TRBV6-1 and TRBJ2-6; no clear D. The CDR3 is CASSDKALSGANVLTF. The CDR3 region has the DNA TGTGCCAGCAGTGATAAAGCGCTCTCTGGGGCCAACGTCCTGACTTTC.